This entry lists 18 T cell receptor beta chains sequenced from one sample in a study of neurological immune-mediated disorders. TCRdb itself ran the 5' RACE reads through MiXCR, one entry per CDR3 protein. The sample lists tens of thousands of distinct CDR3 sequences, under 2.5% occurring once. Material for sequencing was PBMCs. The receptor set was obtained from a man in his forties or fifties with multiple sclerosis.

This clonotype came up many times. The V and J genes are TRBV12-3 or TRBV12-4 and TRBJ2-7; 8 bases fit TRBD1. V trimming: 6 bases; J trimming: 6 bases; junction bases outside the gene matches: 7. CDR3 length: 13 amino acids. The CDR3: CASRPQGAGEQYF. CDR3 DNA: TGTGCCAGCAGACCCCAGGGGGCAGGCGAGCAGTACTTC.

This clonotype occurred many times. V gene TRBV7-9 combines with J gene TRBJ2-3, with D uncertain. The ends were cut back, 7 bases at V and 6 bases at J, with 20 bases in the middle. CDR3 length equals 15 residues. In germline, CDR1 is SEHNR, CDR2 FQNEAQ (reference sequence). The CDR3 nucleotides are TGTGCCAGCACCCTAGGCGGAGTTTTAGGGGATACGCAGTATTTT. Protein sequence: CASTLGGVLGDTQYF.

There are many counts of this clonotype. The V call is TRBV28, the J call TRBJ2-1; TRBD1 matches 11 bases. With 2 bases clipped from V and 6 bases from J, the junction kept 3 bases outside the gene matches. The V gene's germline CDR1 is MDHEN and CDR2 SYDVKM. The CDR3 is made up of 15 amino acids. The CDR3 DNA reads as TGTGCCAGCAGTTTACCCGGGACAGGGGGCAATGAGCAGTTCTTC. Its translation is CASSLPGTGGNEQFF.

This clonotype was found many times. The V and J genes are TRBV6-5 and TRBJ1-1, with D perhaps TRBD1 (5 bases). Germline CDR1 reads MNHEY; CDR2 reads SVGAGI. Trimming took off 2 bases at V and 0 bases at J, with 13 bases between the two ends. This CDR3 has 16 amino acids. Here the CDR3 reads CASSYRGRAMNTEAFF. The CDR3 DNA sequence: TGTGCCAGCAGTTACAGGGGACGGGCCATGAACACTGAAGCTTTCTTT.

This clonotype came up many times. V gene TRBV7-8 combines with J gene TRBJ2-5, with D possibly being TRBD2 (5 bases). Deletions cut 6 bases from V and 2 bases from J, with 16 bases between. Germline V lookup: CDR1 SGHVS, CDR2 FQNEAQ. The CDR3 extends over 15 amino acids. The DNA for the CDR3 is TGTGCCAGCAGAAACGCAGGAGAGGGACAAGAGACCCAGTACTTC. It codes for CASRNAGEGQETQYF.

This clonotype came up many times. The chain recombines TRBV20-1 with TRBJ1-5, with 7 bases fitting TRBD1. The germline CDR1 and CDR2 sequences are DFQATT and SNEGSKA (reference sequence). This CDR3 has 13 residues. Trimming cost V 4 bases and J 2 bases; bases outside gene matches: 2. The CDR3 protein is CSATTGGNQPQHF. CDR3 DNA: TGCAGTGCTACCACAGGGGGCAATCAGCCCCAGCATTTT.

This clonotype showed up many times. The chain carries TRBV5-1 and TRBJ2-2, with D uncertain. This CDR3 contains 13 residues. Germline CDR1 and CDR2: SGHRS and YFSETQ. Trimming pared 7 bases from V and 0 bases from J, leaving 7 bases between. The CDR3 DNA is TGCGCCAGCTCGAAGACGAACACCGGGGAGCTGTTTTTT. It yields the protein CASSKTNTGELFF.

This clonotype occurred many times. This chain joins TRBV6-2 or TRBV6-3 and TRBJ2-1; the match to TRBD2 covers 9 bases. This CDR3 contains 16 residues. V lost 5 bases, J lost 6 bases, and 11 bases stayed unmatched. Germline CDR1 is MNHEY and CDR2 is SVGEGT. CDR3 residues: CASSPPPLAGVNEQFF. In DNA, the CDR3 is TGTGCCAGCAGTCCTCCCCCCTTAGCGGGGGTCAATGAGCAGTTCTTC.

This clonotype was counted many times. The CDR3 reads CSARAHAGGPLYEQYF. As DNA, the CDR3 is TGCAGTGCTAGGGCGCATGCGGGGGGACCTCTCTACGAGCAGTACTTC. The chain combines TRBV20-1 with TRBJ2-7; 8 bases are shared with TRBD2. This CDR3 comprises 16 residues. CDR1 is DFQATT, CDR2 SNEGSKA, per germline (reference sequence). V was clipped by 3 bases and J by 3 bases; unmatched bases: 13.

This clonotype was counted between two and nine times. J is TRBJ1-3 and V is TRBV9, with 8 positions matching TRBD1. The CDR3 runs 17 residues. Germline trimming cut 4 bases from V and 12 bases from J; bases unmatched to any gene: 21. Germline values: CDR1 SGDLS, CDR2 YYNGEE. This CDR3 is CASSLETGDLSGKNIYF. As DNA, the CDR3 is TGTGCCAGCAGCCTCGAGACAGGGGACTTGTCTGGAAAAAACATATATTTT. Filled out from reference TRBV9 and TRBJ1-3, the complete variable domain reads DSGVTQTPKHLITATGQRVTLRCSPRSGDLSVYWYQQSLDQGLQFLIQYYNGEERAKGNILERFSAQQFPDLHSELNLSSLELGDSALYFCASSLETGDLSGKNIYFGEGSWLTVV.

At least ten counts were recorded for this clonotype. V and J are TRBV30 and TRBJ2-2; the match to TRBD1 covers 7 bases. CDR1 and CDR2 from the germline V gene are GTSNPN and SVGIG (reference sequence). This CDR3 contains 14 residues. Trimming at V came to 0 bases and at J to 4 bases, leaving 2 bases not matched to a gene. CDR3 sequence reads: CAWSVGTVTGELFF. In DNA, the CDR3 is TGTGCCTGGAGTGTAGGGACAGTCACCGGGGAGCTGTTTTTT.

Remarks on this clonotype: The junction departs from the called germline gene at one end, perhaps through a read error. V gene TRBV7-9 combines with J gene TRBJ1-4; the match to TRBD1 covers 7 bases. This CDR3 has 14 amino acids. Looked up from germline, CDR1 is SEHNR and CDR2 is FQNEAQ (reference sequence). CDR3 DNA: TGTGCCAGCAACTCGGGACAGACCCTTGCCGGACTGTTCTTT. Translation gives CASNSGQTLAGLFF.

This clonotype was seen many times. CDR3 sequence (DNA): TGTGCCAGCTCACTGACGGCCCAGGGCTCAGATACGCAGTATTTT. The encoded protein is CASSLTAQGSDTQYF. V is TRBV18 and J is TRBJ2-3; D is perhaps TRBD1 (5 bases). This CDR3 has 15 amino acids. The V end lost 4 bases, the J end lost 4 bases, and 15 bases lay between the germline ends. Germline-derived CDR1 and CDR2 are KGHSH and LQKENI.

This clonotype was recorded many times. The gene calls are TRBV6-5 and TRBJ1-1, with D maybe TRBD1 (5 bases). The germline V gene has CDR1 MNHEY and CDR2 SVGAGI. The CDR3 covers 14 residues. V was trimmed by 2 bases and J by 1 base, leaving 8 bases between them. As DNA, the CDR3 is TGTGCCAGCAGTTACGGGACGGCGAACACTGAAGCTTTCTTT. Its translation is CASSYGTANTEAFF.

This clonotype has at least ten counts. This chain joins TRBV10-3 and TRBJ1-5, with 10 bases that match TRBD1. The J segment lost 0 bases and the V segment lost 4 bases, leaving 12 bases of the junction unmatched. This CDR3 spans 19 amino acids. Germline assignment: CDR1 ENHRY and CDR2 SYGVKD. The CDR3 region is CAISAVGDRGPYSNQPQHF. For the CDR3, the DNA is TGTGCCATCAGTGCCGTAGGGGACAGGGGCCCTTATAGCAATCAGCCCCAGCATTTT.

Comment on this clonotype: A much larger clone differs by one base, so this may be a read error. The chain is built from TRBV5-6 and TRBJ2-2; D not resolved. Germline values: CDR1 SGHDT, CDR2 YYEEEE. The CDR3 runs to 11 residues. As DNA, the CDR3 is TGTGACAGCAGCTTGGACGGGGAGCTGTTTTTT. Protein product: CDSSLDGELFF.

In this sample, this clonotype turned up many times. The chain recombines TRBV15 with TRBJ2-5; unclear D gene. The CDR3 is made up of 13 amino acids. Trimming pared 1 base from V and 5 bases from J, leaving 8 bases between. Germline V lookup: CDR1 LNHNV, CDR2 YYDKDF (reference sequence). The CDR3 loop is CATSRGQGETQYF. For the CDR3, the DNA is TGTGCCACCAGCAGAGGACAAGGGGAGACCCAGTACTTC.

This clonotype occurred many times. The V call is TRBV29-1, the J call TRBJ2-7, with D hard to call. Germline V lookup: CDR1 SQVTM, CDR2 ANQGSEA. Trimming cost V 4 bases and J 7 bases, with 8 bases left between them. This CDR3 is built from 10 residues. This CDR3 reads CSVGTSEQYF. The CDR3 region has the DNA TGCAGCGTTGGTACGTCGGAGCAGTACTTC.